The rows below give T cell receptor beta chains drawn from one sample of a study of shared clonotypes between healthy human individuals. Some clones are missing from TCRdb's copy, which holds only in-frame ones; the method was immunoSEQ multiplex PCR. The data show just over 2,000,000 clones, 85% to 95% seen once. The sequenced material came from naive CD4+ T cells sorted from blood. These receptors came from a man in his late teens or twenties in good health. The CDR3 runs from the conserved cysteine through the conserved F or W. Each record gives: clone size, D gene, V gene, J gene, CDR3 protein, CDR3 DNA. A D gene is named only where the DNA matches it firmly. Expanded clones are given a class, and other clones once, few, many or no size at all.

>.|.|TRBV29-1|TRBJ2-3
CSVETQSGLVYF
TGCAGCGTTGAAACCCAGTCCGGCTTGGTGTATTTT
>.|TRBD1|TRBV2|TRBJ1-2
CASSDTTGILSGYTF
TGTGCCAGCAGTGACACGACAGGGATTTTAAGTGGCTACACCTTC
>once|TRBD2|TRBV6-4|TRBJ2-5
CASSDSLGLAGGPRQETQYF
TGTGCCAGCAGTGACTCGTTGGGACTAGCGGGGGGGCCCAGACAAGAGACCCAGTACTTC
>.|TRBD2|TRBV10-2|TRBJ2-3
CASSDELAATDTQYF
TGCGCCAGCAGTGATGAACTAGCGGCCACAGATACGCAGTATTTT
>.|TRBD2|TRBV19|TRBJ2-7
CASSIGPPTSGNYEQYF
TGTGCCAGTAGTATAGGACCTCCTACTAGCGGGAACTACGAGCAGTACTTC
>.|.|TRBV28|TRBJ1-1
CASRPPGGKAFF
TGTGCCAGCAGGCCCCCGGGTGGTAAAGCTTTCTTT
>.|.|TRBV19|TRBJ1-5
CASTPDKEINQPQHF
TGTGCCAGTACCCCGGACAAAGAGATCAATCAGCCCCAGCATTTT
>.|.|TRBV9|TRBJ2-5
CASSVERGTQYF
TGTGCCAGCAGCGTAGAGAGAGGGACCCAGTACTTC
>.|.|TRBV28|TRBJ1-5
CASSPLGSNQPQHF
TGTGCCAGCAGTCCACTGGGGAGCAATCAGCCCCAGCATTTT
>.|.|TRBV15|TRBJ1-5
CATSRVGWPRLSNQPQHF
TGTGCCACCAGCAGAGTGGGGTGGCCCAGGTTGAGCAATCAGCCCCAGCATTTT
>.|.|TRBV18|TRBJ1-2
CASSPADKYGYTF
TGTGCCAGCTCACCAGCAGATAAGTATGGCTACACCTTC
>once|.|TRBV2|TRBJ2-3
CASSGSGPDTQYF
TGTGCCAGCAGTGGTAGCGGTCCAGATACGCAGTATTTT
>.|.|TRBV7-2|TRBJ1-1
CASSLGPGNTEAFF
TGTGCCAGCAGCTTAGGGCCAGGGAACACTGAAGCTTTCTTT
>.|TRBD2|TRBV5-1|TRBJ2-1
CASSSSRTSGGYNEQFF
TGCGCCAGCAGCTCTAGTAGGACTAGCGGGGGATACAATGAGCAGTTCTTC
>.|.|TRBV6-5|TRBJ2-1
CASKVMGSSGNEQFF
TGTGCCAGCAAAGTTATGGGGAGTTCTGGTAATGAGCAGTTCTTC
>.|.|TRBV30|TRBJ2-7
CAWSVQYEQYF
TGTGCCTGGAGTGTGCAATACGAGCAGTACTTC
>.|.|TRBV11-3|TRBJ2-6
CASSRSPGLSGANVLTF
TGTGCCAGCAGCCGTTCCCCGGGCCTCTCTGGGGCCAACGTCCTGACTTTC
>.|TRBD1|TRBV30|TRBJ1-3
CAWSRGQGGNTIYF
TGTGCCTGGAGCAGGGGACAGGGCGGAAACACCATATATTTT
>.|.|TRBV7-2|TRBJ2-1
CASSLVLRAGEQFF
TGTGCCAGCAGCTTAGTTCTGCGCGCCGGTGAGCAGTTCTTC
>.|TRBD1|TRBV9|TRBJ2-7
CASSGTGGYEQYF
TGTGCCAGCAGCGGGACAGGGGGCTACGAGCAGTACTTC
>.|TRBD1|TRBV30|TRBJ1-4
CAWSVRAGGEKLFF
TGTGCCTGGAGTGTACGGGCAGGGGGTGAAAAACTGTTTTTT
>.|.|TRBV7-2|TRBJ2-5
CAIEQGGETQYF
TGTGCCATCGAACAGGGTGGCGAGACCCAGTACTTC
>.|.|TRBV6-6|TRBJ2-5
CASSYSGRDPVKQYF
TGTGCCAGCAGTTACTCGGGAAGAGACCCCGTCAAACAGTACTTC
>once|TRBD2|TRBV5-1|TRBJ2-7
CASSSTSGGRDEQYF
TGCGCCAGCAGCTCGACTAGCGGGGGAAGAGACGAGCAGTACTTC
>.|TRBD1|TRBV5-6|TRBJ1-3
CASSLRGDSSGNTIYF
TGTGCCAGCAGCTTGCGTGGGGACAGCTCTGGAAACACCATATATTTT
>.|.|TRBV30|TRBJ2-7
CAWGAEVGEQYF
TGTGCTTGGGGGGCAGAAGTAGGCGAGCAGTACTTC
>.|TRBD1|TRBV6-5|TRBJ2-7
CASKRQGDSYEQYF
TGTGCCAGTAAGCGACAGGGGGACTCCTACGAGCAGTACTTC
>once|.|TRBV5-4|TRBJ2-7
CASSLNPSGSYEQYF
TGTGCCAGCAGCTTGAACCCTAGTGGGTCCTACGAGCAGTACTTC
>.|TRBD1|TRBV5-7|TRBJ1-3
CASRNVRDRIGNTIYF
TGTGCCAGCAGAAACGTCCGGGACAGGATTGGAAACACCATATATTTT
>.|TRBD1|TRBV5-8|TRBJ1-6
CASSPGTGREPLHF
TGTGCCAGCAGCCCAGGGACAGGGAGAGAACCCCTCCACTTT
>.|TRBD2|TRBV6-1|TRBJ2-3
CASKDGGAVISQYF
TGTGCCAGCAAGGACGGGGGGGCGGTCATATCGCAGTATTTT
>.|.|TRBV7-8|TRBJ2-3
CASSSPGGWGDTQYF
TGTGCCAGCAGCTCCCCGGGGGGCTGGGGAGATACGCAGTATTTT
>.|.|TRBV25-1|TRBJ1-1
CASSELPPGAGTEAFF
TGTGCCAGCAGTGAACTCCCCCCGGGGGCAGGCACTGAAGCTTTCTTT
>.|TRBD1|TRBV27|TRBJ2-2
CASRMRGHGELFF
TGTGCCAGCAGGATGAGGGGGCACGGGGAGCTGTTTTTT
>.|TRBD2|TRBV5-6|TRBJ2-3
CASSFTSGGTDTQYF
TGTGCCAGCAGCTTCACTAGCGGGGGAACAGATACGCAGTATTTT
>.|.|TRBV2|TRBJ1-1
CASRVSGTQVNTEAFF
TGTGCCAGCAGAGTTTCCGGGACGCAAGTGAACACTGAAGCTTTCTTT
>.|TRBD1|TRBV18|TRBJ2-1
CASSPTGTGMFNEQFF
TGTGCCAGCTCACCTACAGGGACAGGCATGTTCAATGAGCAGTTCTTC
>.|.|TRBV18|TRBJ1-2
CASSPPNRPANYGYTF
TGTGCCAGCTCACCACCGAACAGACCTGCTAACTATGGCTACACCTTC
>.|.|TRBV30|TRBJ2-7
CACGRRGQLFPYEQYF
TGTGCCTGTGGACGTCGAGGCCAGCTCTTTCCCTACGAGCAGTACTTC
>once|TRBD1|TRBV28|TRBJ2-1
CASSLRRQGALHEQFF
TGTGCCAGCTCCCTAAGACGACAGGGGGCACTTCATGAGCAGTTCTTC
>.|.|TRBV5-1|TRBJ2-3
CASSLGQGSTDTQYF
TGCGCCAGCAGCTTGGGGCAGGGATCCACAGATACGCAGTATTTT
>.|.|TRBV4-2|TRBJ1-3
CASSRRWSSGNTIYF
TGTGCCAGCAGCCGCCGGTGGAGCTCTGGAAACACCATATATTTT
>once|.|TRBV6-1|TRBJ2-5
CASSTFGLKQETQYF
TGTGCCAGCAGTACCTTCGGGCTAAAACAAGAGACCCAGTACTTC
>.|.|TRBV13|TRBJ2-1
CASRLTADNEQFF
TGTGCCAGCAGGCTAACAGCAGATAATGAGCAGTTCTTC
>once|.|TRBV4-2|TRBJ1-4
CASSQGIHATNEKLFF
TGTGCCAGCAGCCAAGGTATTCATGCAACTAATGAAAAACTGTTTTTT
>.|.|TRBV27|TRBJ1-3
CASREWSGNTIYF
TGTGCCAGCAGGGAGTGGTCTGGAAACACCATATATTTT
>once|TRBD1|TRBV7-2|TRBJ2-2
CASSLEQGVLTGELFF
TGTGCCAGCAGCTTAGAACAGGGGGTGCTGACCGGGGAGCTGTTTTTT
>.|.|TRBV6-1|TRBJ1-2
CASSESGFVGYTF
TGTGCCAGCAGTGAATCTGGGTTCGTTGGCTACACCTTC
>.|.|TRBV28|TRBJ2-5
CASSLGLQETQYF
TGTGCCAGCAGTTTGGGACTTCAAGAGACCCAGTACTTC
>.|.|TRBV6-6|TRBJ1-6
CASSLVTGFFSPLHF
TGTGCCAGCAGTTTGGTGACAGGATTTTTTTCACCCCTCCACTTT
>once|TRBD1|TRBV10-3|TRBJ1-4
CATGQGATNEKLFF
TGTGCCACTGGACAGGGGGCAACTAATGAAAAACTGTTTTTT
>.|.|TRBV9|TRBJ2-2
CASSAGQTNTGELFF
TGTGCCAGCAGCGCAGGACAGACTAACACCGGGGAGCTGTTTTTT